This entry concerns a single T cell receptor beta chain. What it recognizes is unknown. This sample was included in a study of blood T cells in healthy people across ages. Study-wide findings and caveats: Across the age range, TCR beta diversity per million T cells fell in a roughly linear way.

Primed by a sample-barcoded 5' primer and a J-beta primer mix, a second PCR proceeded for 7 to 11 cycles. A minimum of 2.5 million CDR3-containing paired-end reads was obtained for each sample. Via MiXCR, TCRdb re-called the 5' RACE reads, giving one row per CDR3 protein. Found here are 650,000 to 700,000 distinct CDR3 sequences, roughly 32% of them singletons; the top ten hold roughly 14%. Germline V gene sequence: CDR1 MDHEN, CDR2 SYDVKM. Trimming took off 6 bases at V and 8 bases at J, with 16 bases between the two ends. The CDR3 is 13 amino acids. The V call is TRBV28, the J call TRBJ1-2; maybe TRBD1 (6 bases). What was sequenced was blood. The sequence derives from an elderly woman in good health. CDR3 bases: TGTGCCAGCAGCAATCAGGGGCCCTGGGGCTACACCTTC. It specifies CASSNQGPWGYTF.